This T cell receptor (beta chain) was sequenced during a study of T cells in Graves' hyperthyroidism and ophthalmopathy. About the research overall: Initial diagnosis, before any treatment, was when peripheral blood was collected.

This CDR3 is 17 amino acids long. Looked up from germline, CDR1 is SGHKS and CDR2 is YYEKEE (reference sequence). V shed 7 bases, J shed 1 base, and the junction held 11 bases outside the gene matches. Concerning this clonotype: Its antigen is not identified.

Hyperthyroidism, newly diagnosed and lasting under 2 months, affected patients aged 18 to 65. Regarding the study as a whole: Ophthalmopathy stood apart from stable hyperthyroidism in a 13 V-J model.

Amplification of TCR beta CDR3 regions used RNA as the template. An initial round of RT-PCR targeting the TCR CDR3 relied on the HTBI primer set. TCRdb re-derived calls from the multiplex PCR reads in MiXCR, one entry per CDR3 protein. The sample holds approximately 630,000 distinct CDR3 sequences; around 15% are singletons and the top ten take 3% to 4%. The chain recombines TRBV5-5 with TRBJ2-1; 10 bases align to TRBD2. The sequence derives from a woman aged 25 to 39 with Graves' hyperthyroidism. Sequencing used blood. For the CDR3, the DNA is TGTGCCAGCGCCTCTAGCGGGAGCGTTAGGTCCTACAATGAGCAGTTCTTC. Encoded protein: CASASSGSVRSYNEQFF.